This entry concerns a single TCR beta chain. Time point reported: after dendritic cell vaccination, including at tumor progression/relapse. PBMC sampling occurred before vaccination, two weeks after the third dose, and at progression. These data come from a study of glioma-infiltrating T cells after dendritic cell vaccination. About the study: Patients received autologous tumor lysate-pulsed dendritic cell vaccination between the early 2000s and the early 2010s.

The primer mix had 60 V beta and 13 J beta primers. TCRdb's table, derived via immunoSEQ multiplex PCR, lists solely in-frame clones and lacks some. The sample lists around 83,000 clones, around 85% occurring once. V was clipped by 7 bases and J by 0 bases; unmatched bases: 6. This CDR3 is built from 15 residues. CDR1 is MNHNS, CDR2 SASEGT, per germline. The sequence was obtained from a human donor with glioblastoma. Sequenced material: blood, taken after dendritic cell vaccination. This chain uses TRBV6-1 with TRBJ2-4; 7 nucleotides line up with TRBD1. CDR3 coding DNA: TGTGCCAGCAATAGGGGGACAGTAGCCAAAAACATTCAGTACTTC. Protein product: CASNRGTVAKNIQYF.